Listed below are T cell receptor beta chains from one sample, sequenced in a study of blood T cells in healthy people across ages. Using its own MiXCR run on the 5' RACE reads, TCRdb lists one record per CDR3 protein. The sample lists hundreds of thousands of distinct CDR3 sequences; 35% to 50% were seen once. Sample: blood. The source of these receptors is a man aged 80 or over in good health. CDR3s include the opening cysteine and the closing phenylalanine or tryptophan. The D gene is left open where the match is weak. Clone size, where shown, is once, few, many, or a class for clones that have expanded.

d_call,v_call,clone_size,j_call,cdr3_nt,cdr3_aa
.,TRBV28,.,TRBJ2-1,TGTGCCAGCAGCACCCGGGGCAATGAGCAGTTCTTC,CASSTRGNEQFF
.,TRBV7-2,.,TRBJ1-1,TGTGCCAGCAGCTTAGCGGCGTGGGAAACTGAAGCTTTCTTT,CASSLAAWETEAFF
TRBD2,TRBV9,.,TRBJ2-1,TGTGCCAGCAGCGCGCTGGCTAGCGGGACCTACAATGAGCAGTTCTTC,CASSALASGTYNEQFF
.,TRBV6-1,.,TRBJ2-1,TGTGCCAGCAGTGGGAATGGGTTTGAGCAGTTCTTC,CASSGNGFEQFF
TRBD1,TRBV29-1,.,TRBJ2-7,TGCAGCGCCACTGCGGGGACAGGGGGCGAGCAGTACTTC,CSATAGTGGEQYF
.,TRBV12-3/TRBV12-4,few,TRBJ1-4,TGTGCCAGCAGCCAGGACACATCAACTAATGAAAAACTGTTTTTT,CASSQDTSTNEKLFF
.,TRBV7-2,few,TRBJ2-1,TGTGCCAGCAGCCCAAGTAGAGGGGACGGGGGCAATGAGCAGTTCTTC,CASSPSRGDGGNEQFF
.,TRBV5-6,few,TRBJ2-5,TGTGCCAGCAGCACGGATGTCAGGAGAACTTTCCAAGAGACCCAGTACTTC,CASSTDVRRTFQETQYF
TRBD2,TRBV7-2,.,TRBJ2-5,TGTGCCAGCGGACTAGGGGTGTGGGAGACCCAGTACTTC,CASGLGVWETQYF
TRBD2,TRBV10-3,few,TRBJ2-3,TGTGCCATCGGACAGACTAGCGGGATAGGAGATACGCAGTATTTT,CAIGQTSGIGDTQYF
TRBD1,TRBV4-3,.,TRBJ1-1,TGCGCCAGCAGCCAACGGACAGGGGCGAACACTGAAGCTTTCTTT,CASSQRTGANTEAFF
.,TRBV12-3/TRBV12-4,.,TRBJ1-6,TGTGCCAGCAGTAGGGGTACCTCCTATAATTCACCCCTCCACTTT,CASSRGTSYNSPLHF
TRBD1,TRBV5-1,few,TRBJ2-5,TGCGCCAGCAGCTTGGGTAACAGGGGACGTCTCATCTCCCAGTACTTC,CASSLGNRGRLISQYF
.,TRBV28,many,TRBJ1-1,TGCGCCAGCAGCTTGGGGGGTCAAACTGAAGCTTTCTTT,CASSLGGQTEAFF
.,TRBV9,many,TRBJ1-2,TGTGCCAGCAGCGTAGATGTGGGGTTGGTTGATGGCTACACCTTC,CASSVDVGLVDGYTF
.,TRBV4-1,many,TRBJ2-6,TGCGCCAGCAGCCAAGATCGTCCTGGGGCCAACGTCCTGACTTTC,CASSQDRPGANVLTF
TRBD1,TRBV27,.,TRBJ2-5,TGTGCCAGCAGTTCGTCAACGACAGGGGGCGGAGAGACCCAGTACTTC,CASSSSTTGGGETQYF
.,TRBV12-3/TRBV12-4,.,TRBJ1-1,TGTGCCAGCACCCAACGGAGGGTGAGGGACACTGAAGCTTTCTTT,CASTQRRVRDTEAFF
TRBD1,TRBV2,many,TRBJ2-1,TGTGCCAGCAGGGAAGAACAGGGGGCCTACAATGAGCAGTTCTTC,CASREEQGAYNEQFF
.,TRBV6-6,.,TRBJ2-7,TGTGCCAGCAGTCGGCCGAGGGGGAGTAGCTCCTACGAGCAGTACTTC,CASSRPRGSSSYEQYF
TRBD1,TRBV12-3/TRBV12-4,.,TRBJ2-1,TGTGCCAGCAGGGGTGGGGGACAGGGTTTGGATGAGCAGTTCTTC,CASRGGGQGLDEQFF
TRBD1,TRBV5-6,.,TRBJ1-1,TGTGCCAGCAGCTACACAGGGGAGGGCACTGAAGCTTTCTTT,CASSYTGEGTEAFF
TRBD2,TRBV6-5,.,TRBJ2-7,TGTGCCAGCAGTTTTCCCTCGACTAGCGGGAGCGGCCCCAGCTCCTACGAGCAGTACTTC,CASSFPSTSGSGPSSYEQYF
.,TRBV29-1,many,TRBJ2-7,TGCAGCGTCATACCGCGGGATACAGGGGTCTACGAGCAGTACTTC,CSVIPRDTGVYEQYF
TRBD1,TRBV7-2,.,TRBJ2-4,TGTGCCTGCAGCTTAAACCAGGGGGCTACGGAGAAGCAGTACTTC,CACSLNQGATEKQYF
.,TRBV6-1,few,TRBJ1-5,TGTGCCAGCAGTGAACCGGGGCAGGGAAGCAATCAGCCCCAGCATTTT,CASSEPGQGSNQPQHF
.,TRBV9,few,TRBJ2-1,TGTGCCAGCAGCCCCCAGGACAGCCATGAGGAGTTCTTC,CASSPQDSHEEFF
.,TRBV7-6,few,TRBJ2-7,TGTGCCAGCAGCTTAGGCGTACTATACGAGCAGTACTTC,CASSLGVLYEQYF
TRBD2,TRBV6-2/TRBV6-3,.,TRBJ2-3,TGTGCCAGCAAGGGTAGCGGGACCGTCACAGATACGCAGTATTTT,CASKGSGTVTDTQYF
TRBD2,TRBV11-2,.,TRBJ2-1,TGTGCCAGCAGCTTAAGGGGTCTAGCGGAATACAATGAGCAGTTCTTC,CASSLRGLAEYNEQFF